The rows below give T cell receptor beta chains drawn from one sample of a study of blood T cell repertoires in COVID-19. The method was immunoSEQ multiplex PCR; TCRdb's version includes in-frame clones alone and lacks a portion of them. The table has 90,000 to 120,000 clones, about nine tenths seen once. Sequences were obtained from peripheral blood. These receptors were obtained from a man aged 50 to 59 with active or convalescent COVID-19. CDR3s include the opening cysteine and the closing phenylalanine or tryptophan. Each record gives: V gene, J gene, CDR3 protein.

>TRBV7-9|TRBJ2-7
CASSMTGTDMDEQYF
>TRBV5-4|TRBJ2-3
CASSSPPGLAETDTQYF
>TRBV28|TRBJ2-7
CASSPPTGPLTEPYEQYF
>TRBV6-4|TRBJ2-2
CASSDPRDREDSGELFF
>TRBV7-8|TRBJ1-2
CASSLESYGYTF
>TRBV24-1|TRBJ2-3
CATADGLAGVMDTQYF
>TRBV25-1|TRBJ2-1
CASSAGLYNEQFF
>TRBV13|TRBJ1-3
CASSLGRFSGNTIYF
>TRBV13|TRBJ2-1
CASSLMRVSYNEQFF
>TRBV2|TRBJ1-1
CAILRTGTTVGGAFF
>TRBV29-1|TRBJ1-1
CSVKIQGGDTEAFF
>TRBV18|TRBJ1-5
CASSPRTGNSNQPQHF
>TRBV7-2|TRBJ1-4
CASSLSAEGKLFF
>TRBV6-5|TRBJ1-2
CASSFFSRGGGYTF
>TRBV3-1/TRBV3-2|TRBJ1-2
CASRAPLLVGYTF
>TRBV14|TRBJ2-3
CASSQGALSRGRGIDTQYF
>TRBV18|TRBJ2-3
CASSPPQKGALLDTQYF
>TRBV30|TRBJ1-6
CAWSVGGFLRESPLHF
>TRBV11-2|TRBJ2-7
CASSLISGLAGVYEQYF
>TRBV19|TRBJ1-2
CASTPQGAFYGYTF
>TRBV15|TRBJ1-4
CATSRDRGGGANEKLFF
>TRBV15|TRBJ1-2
CATSVDMNYGYTF
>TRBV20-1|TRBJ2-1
CSASGDSRTINEQFF
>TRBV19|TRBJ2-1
CASSLVSYEQFF
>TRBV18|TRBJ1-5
CASSPGAAGPYSNQPQHF
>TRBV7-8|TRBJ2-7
CASSLNSGTAAYEQYF
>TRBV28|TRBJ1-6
CAAGNWNSPLHF
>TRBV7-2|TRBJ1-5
CASSLGTGFRQPQHF
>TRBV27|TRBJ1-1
CASSPSEVLKAFF
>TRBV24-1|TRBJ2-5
CATSDYGQGKETQYF
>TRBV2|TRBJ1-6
CASSASGNSPLHF
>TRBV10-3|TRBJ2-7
CAISVEPREQYF
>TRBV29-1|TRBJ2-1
CSVGAGIYNEQFF
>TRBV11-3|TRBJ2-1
CASSLAGAPYNEQFF
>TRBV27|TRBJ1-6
CASSLRPTGSSYNSPLHF
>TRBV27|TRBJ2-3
CASSFSGGALSTQYF
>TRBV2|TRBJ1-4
CASRDRATTNEKLFF
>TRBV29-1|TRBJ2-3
CSVGGGGLTDTQYF
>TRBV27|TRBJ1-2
CASSSRENRGYTF